These 5 T cell receptor beta chains share one sample of origin, sequenced in a study of immune characterization of retroperitoneal liposarcoma. MiXCR was run by TCRdb on the PCR reads, yielding one entry per CDR3 protein. This sample has around 5,000 distinct CDR3 sequences, with 25% to 40% found just once. The sequenced material came from tumor tissue. The receptor source for this set is a female donor with retroperitoneal liposarcoma.

This clonotype was observed a handful of times. The chain joins TRBV7-8 to TRBJ2-3; no clear D gene. This CDR3 is built from 11 residues. CDR1 is SGHVS, CDR2 FQNEAQ, per germline. The V end was cut by 4 bases, the J end by 5 bases, with 4 bases between. The CDR3 coding sequence is TGTGCCAGCAGCTCACTAGATACGCAGTATTTT. It translates to CASSSLDTQYF.

This clonotype was detected many times. The chain has TRBV6-1 and TRBJ2-1; D gene ambiguous. CDR3 size: 15 residues. Germline values: CDR1 MNHNS, CDR2 SASEGT. The V and J ends lost 2 bases and 1 base respectively, with 9 bases between them. The CDR3: CASSESASSYNEQFF. Written as DNA, the CDR3 is TGTGCCAGCAGTGAATCGGCTTCTTCCTACAATGAGCAGTTCTTC.

The chain is built from TRBV6-1 and TRBJ2-3; TRBD1 matches at 7 bases. From germline, CDR1 is MNHNS and CDR2 SASEGT. Trimming removed 5 bases from V and 2 bases from J; junction bases left unmatched: 4. This CDR3 has 14 amino acids. CDR3 in DNA: TGTGCCAGCAGTTCGGGACAGTTCACAGATACGCAGTATTTT. Protein: CASSSGQFTDTQYF.

This clonotype rates as medium-sized. This chain joins TRBV7-6 and TRBJ2-1; 7 bases align to TRBD2. The J call is uncertain, as TRBJ2-7 better fits the DNA end. CDR3 length equals 16 residues. In germline, CDR1 is SGHVS, CDR2 FNYEAQ. The DNA for the CDR3 is TGTGCCAGCAGCCTCTCCGGCGGGAGACGGGCTGGCGAGCAGTACTTC. It translates to CASSLSGGRRAGEQYF.

In its sample, this clonotype ranks as medium-sized. The CDR3 loop is CASSLVAERGETQYF. The CDR3 region has the DNA TGTGCCAGCAGCCTGGTGGCGGAGCGAGGGGAGACCCAGTACTTC. The chain couples TRBV7-9 to TRBJ2-5, with a possible D match to TRBD2 (5 bases). Trimming took 5 bases from V and 5 from J, leaving 18 bases between them. Germline V lookup: CDR1 SEHNR, CDR2 FQNEAQ (reference sequence). The CDR3 is made up of 15 amino acids.